The 27 T cell receptor beta chains listed next were all sequenced from one sample in a study of T cell responses to AZD1222 COVID-19 vaccine. Here immunoSEQ multiplex PCR was the method, and the copy in TCRdb shows in-frame clones only, minus some. The sample consists of some 78,000 clones, 83% of them appearing once. The starting material was peripheral blood, obtained 28 days after the second AZD1222 dose. The receptor source for this set is an adult who received the AZD1222 COVID-19 vaccine.

The gene calls are TRBV29-1 and TRBJ2-3; D gene uncertain. The CDR3 covers 14 residues. CDR1 is SQVTM and CDR2 is ANQGSEA in the germline V gene. V gave up 4 bases and J gave up 9 bases, with 20 bases separating them. CDR3 protein: CSVVGDENTRTQYF. CDR3 DNA sequence: TGCAGCGTTGTAGGTGACGAAAATACCAGGACGCAGTATTTT.

The chain uses TRBV9 and TRBJ2-2; D may match TRBD1 or TRBD2 (5 bases each). Germline CDR1 is SGDLS and CDR2 is YYNGEE. Trimming left V 3 bases short and J 5 bases short, with 11 bases between. The CDR3 extends over 14 amino acids. CDR3 region: CASSAGTRTGELFF. CDR3 coding DNA: TGTGCCAGCAGCGCGGGGACGAGGACCGGGGAGCTGTTTTTT.

The chain has TRBV27 and TRBJ2-5; D is undetermined. V was trimmed by 8 bases and J by 2 bases, leaving 15 bases between them. From germline, CDR1 is MNHEY and CDR2 SMNVEV (reference sequence). The CDR3 totals 14 residues. The CDR3 bases are TGTGCCAGCCCTAAAGTAAGACGACAAGAGACCCAGTACTTC. It translates to CASPKVRRQETQYF.

The chain combines TRBV7-2 with TRBJ1-5; D not certain. Trimming took off 3 bases at V and 7 bases at J, with 10 bases between the two ends. The germline V gene encodes CDR1 SGHTA and CDR2 FQGNSA. This CDR3 region has 13 residues. The CDR3 here is CASSFQEGQPQHF. CDR3 bases: TGTGCCAGCAGCTTCCAGGAGGGACAGCCCCAGCATTTT. The full variable domain, its missing parts supplied by reference TRBV7-2 and TRBJ1-5, is GAGVSQSPSNKVTEKGKDVELRCDPISGHTALYWYRQSLGQGLEFLIYFQGNSAPDKSGLPSDRFSAERTGGSVSTLTIQRTQQEDSAVYLCASSFQEGQPQHFGDGTRLSIL.

This clone appeared once. The gene calls are TRBV6-2 or TRBV6-3 and TRBJ1-5; D is unresolved. The germline V and J ends were trimmed by 3 bases and 3 bases, with 12 bases remaining between them. This CDR3 has 15 amino acids. Germline V gives CDR1 MNHEY, CDR2 SVGEGT. CDR3 residues: CASSYAGPNNQPQHF. CDR3 coding DNA: TGTGCCAGCAGTTATGCAGGACCAAACAATCAGCCCCAGCATTTT.

This clone was detected a few times. V gene TRBV6-2 or TRBV6-3 combines with J gene TRBJ2-7, with D perhaps being TRBD1 or TRBD2 (6 bases each). The V gene lost 3 bases and the J gene lost 3 bases, with 24 bases spanning the gap. Germline CDR1 MNHEY, CDR2 SVGEGT. CDR3 length: 18 residues. CDR3 DNA: TGTGCCAGCAGTTATTTCGGGACTCACAGGGATCCTCGCTACGAGCAGTACTTC. It translates to CASSYFGTHRDPRYEQYF.

The chain is built from TRBV7-3 and TRBJ2-2; D remains unclear. Germline CDR1 reads SGHTA; CDR2 reads FQGTGA. V was clipped by 4 bases and J by 4 bases, with 10 bases between them. The CDR3 spans 14 residues. DNA for the CDR3: TGTGCCAGCAGCTCACAACCTGGCACCGGGGAGCTGTTTTTT. It translates to CASSSQPGTGELFF. The full variable domain, in which reference TRBV7-3 and TRBJ2-2 provide the parts outside the CDR3, is GAGVSQTPSNKVTEKGKYVELRCDPISGHTALYWYRQSLGQGPEFLIYFQGTGAADDSGLPNDRFFAVRPEGSVSTLKIQRTERGDSAVYLCASSSQPGTGELFFGEGSRLTVL.

V usage is TRBV5-1 and J usage is TRBJ1-4; D is undetermined. CDR1 is SGHRS and CDR2 is YFSETQ in the germline V gene. CDR3 length: 15 residues. The V and J ends lost 2 bases and 4 bases respectively, with 12 bases between them. In DNA, the CDR3 is TGCGCCAGCAGCTTTAACCCGGGCTTTAATGAAAAACTGTTTTTT. This codes for CASSFNPGFNEKLFF. Full variable domain (missing parts from reference TRBV5-1 and TRBJ1-4): KAGVTQTPRYLIKTRGQQVTLSCSPISGHRSVSWYQQTPGQGLQFLFEYFSETQRNKGNFPGRFSGRQFSNSRSEMNVSTLELGDSALYLCASSFNPGFNEKLFFGSGTQLSVL.

A single count supports this clone. The rearrangement uses TRBV2 and TRBJ2-7; 9 positions match TRBD1. Germline V gives CDR1 SNHLY, CDR2 FYNNEI. V was clipped by 2 bases and J by 2 bases; unmatched bases: 4. CDR3 length equals 15 residues. DNA of the CDR3: TGTGCCAGCAGTGAAAAGAGGACAGGGGCCTACGAGCAGTACTTC. As protein: CASSEKRTGAYEQYF.

The chain employs TRBV7-9 and TRBJ2-2; tentative D call: TRBD1 (6 bases). Germline V CDR1 and CDR2: SEHNR, FQNEAQ (reference sequence). The CDR3 length is 15 residues. V lost 9 bases, J lost 0 bases, and 14 bases lay in between. Here the CDR3 DNA reads TGTGCCAGGGGGGCCGGCGCACCGAACACCGGGGAGCTGTTTTTT. It specifies CARGAGAPNTGELFF.

This chain joins TRBV6-2 or TRBV6-3 and TRBJ2-7; D is possibly TRBD1 (5 bases). V shed 2 bases and J shed 3 bases, with 5 bases lying between them. CDR1 is MNHEY, CDR2 SVGEGT, per germline. The CDR3 consists of 12 residues. For the CDR3, the DNA is TGTGCCAGCAGTTACAGGGGCTACGAGCAGTACTTC. As protein: CASSYRGYEQYF.

The V gene is TRBV3-1 (or the pseudogene TRBV3-2), the J gene TRBJ1-5; 7 bases align to TRBD1. The CDR3 has 17 amino acids. The V gene end was trimmed by 0 bases and the J gene end by 4 bases; junction bases not matched to a gene: 9. Germline assignment: CDR1 LGHDT and CDR2 YNNKEL (reference sequence). CDR3 amino acids: CASSQDRLKTGNQPQHF. The DNA for the CDR3 is TGTGCCAGCAGCCAAGATAGGCTTAAGACAGGGAATCAGCCCCAGCATTTT.

The chain joins TRBV19 to TRBJ1-6; the match to TRBD1 covers 9 bases. The CDR3 totals 16 residues. The germline gives CDR1 LNHDA, CDR2 SQIVND (reference sequence). After removal of 6 bases from V and 1 base from J, the junction contained 4 bases not matched to a gene. This CDR3 reads CASSGTGRSYNSPLHF. The CDR3 nucleotides read TGTGCCAGTAGCGGGACAGGGAGATCCTATAATTCACCCCTCCACTTT.

The rearrangement joins TRBV12-3 or TRBV12-4 to TRBJ1-5; unclear D gene. Trimming cost V 6 bases and J 5 bases, with 11 bases left between them. The CDR3 consists of 13 residues. This CDR3 reads CASSRESDQPQHF. The DNA for the CDR3 is TGTGCCAGCAGCCGGGAATCGGATCAGCCCCAGCATTTT.

Only a few counts were recorded for this clone. The chain carries TRBV28 and TRBJ1-1; D is perhaps TRBD1 (6 bases). The CDR3 extends over 12 amino acids. Trimming stripped 8 bases from V and 7 bases from J, with 14 bases between. Germline CDR1 MDHEN, CDR2 SYDVKM. As DNA, the CDR3 is TGTGCCAGCTCCCCAGGGGCCCGTGAAGCTTTCTTT. Protein product: CASSPGAREAFF. The full variable domain, with the rest looked up from reference TRBV28 and TRBJ1-1, is DVKVTQSSRYLVKRTGEKVFLECVQDMDHENMFWYRQDPGLGLRLIYFSYDVKMKEKGDIPEGYSVSREKKERFSLILESASTNQTSMYLCASSPGAREAFFGQGTRLTVV.

The gene calls are TRBV18 and TRBJ2-7, with D maybe TRBD2 (6 bases). The CDR3 length is 16 residues. V was clipped by 2 bases and J by 0 bases, with 14 bases between them. Germline assignment: CDR1 KGHSH and CDR2 LQKENI. The CDR3 is CASSPAPTSLSYEQYF. In nucleotides, the CDR3 is TGTGCCAGCTCACCAGCTCCGACTAGTCTCTCCTACGAGCAGTACTTC.

The chain links TRBV2 to TRBJ1-5; D gene unclear. The ends were cut back, 2 bases at V and 3 bases at J, with 11 bases in the middle. From germline, CDR1 is SNHLY and CDR2 FYNNEI. The CDR3 consists of 15 residues. In nucleotides, the CDR3 is TGTGCCAGCAGTGAATGGGGAGATCCCAATCAGCCCCAGCATTTT. Its translation: CASSEWGDPNQPQHF.

This clone was seen a handful of times. The chain links TRBV2 to TRBJ1-2; 7 positions agree with TRBD1. The CDR3 contains 15 residues. Germline CDR1 is SNHLY and CDR2 is FYNNEI. V shed 5 bases and J 4 bases; nucleotides not matched to a gene: 10. CDR3 residues: CASSIFGTDTYGYTF. The CDR3 bases are TGTGCCAGCAGTATCTTCGGGACAGACACCTATGGCTACACCTTC.

The chain carries TRBV6-8 and TRBJ2-5, with D perhaps matching TRBD2 (5 bases). Trimming removed 0 bases at V and 2 bases at J, with 16 bases between. This CDR3 comprises 17 residues. Per germline, CDR1 MNHGY and CDR2 SAAAGT. The CDR3, as DNA: TGTGCCAGCAGTTACTCGATAGGAGGTATAACGCAAGAGACCCAGTACTTC. It specifies CASSYSIGGITQETQYF.

The chain employs TRBV9 and TRBJ2-7; D may be TRBD1 (5 bases). Trimming removed 0 bases from V and 0 bases from J, with 10 bases in between. This CDR3 has 15 residues. Germline CDR1 reads SGDLS; CDR2 reads YYNGEE. The CDR3 bases are TGTGCCAGCAGCGTAGGACAGTCCAGCTCCTACGAGCAGTACTTC. Its protein product is CASSVGQSSSYEQYF. The variable domain in full, completed from reference TRBV9 and TRBJ2-7, reads DSGVTQTPKHLITATGQRVTLRCSPRSGDLSVYWYQQSLDQGLQFLIQYYNGEERAKGNILERFSAQQFPDLHSELNLSSLELGDSALYFCASSVGQSSSYEQYFGPGTRLTVT.

The CDR3 DNA reads as TGTGCCAGCAGCTTGGTGGGGGGCACGGAAAACATTCAGTACTTC. Protein product: CASSLVGGTENIQYF. The chain joins TRBV5-4 to TRBJ2-4, with D perhaps matching TRBD1 or TRBD2 (6 bases each). This CDR3 contains 15 residues. Trimming removed 0 bases at V and 5 bases at J, with 12 bases between. The germline V gene has CDR1 SGHNT and CDR2 YYREEE (reference sequence).

The chain recombines TRBV5-1 with TRBJ2-2; perhaps TRBD2 as D (5 bases). This CDR3 has 16 amino acids. Germline V gives CDR1 SGHRS, CDR2 YFSETQ. V was shortened by 3 bases and J by 0 bases, with 12 bases between the two germline ends. The CDR3 is CASSSETLANTGELFF. The CDR3 DNA is TGCGCCAGCAGCTCCGAGACACTAGCGAACACCGGGGAGCTGTTTTTT.

The genes are TRBV5-6 and TRBJ1-2; 8 bases are shared with TRBD1. The CDR3 covers 14 residues. J was trimmed by 4 bases and V by 5 bases; bases with no gene match: 7. Germline CDR1 SGHDT, CDR2 YYEEEE. The CDR3 reads CASRRGQEGYGYTF. In nucleotides, the CDR3 is TGTGCCAGCAGAAGGGGACAGGAGGGCTATGGCTACACCTTC.

The genes are TRBV6-5 and TRBJ1-6; D not certain. V was cut by 4 bases and J by 0 bases, with 7 bases left in between. This CDR3 is built from 15 residues. CDR1 MNHEY and CDR2 SVGAGI come from the germline V gene. The chain's CDR3 is CASSLVSSYNSPLHF. For the CDR3, the DNA is TGTGCCAGCAGTTTGGTGAGCTCCTATAATTCACCCCTCCACTTT.

The chain is built from TRBV27 and TRBJ1-2, with D maybe TRBD1 (6 bases). The CDR3 consists of 15 residues. Germline V gene lookup returns CDR1 MNHEY and CDR2 SMNVEV (reference sequence). V was cut by 6 bases and J by 1 base, with 15 bases left in between. CDR3 loop: CASSPGTGINYGYTF. The DNA of the CDR3 is TGTGCCAGCAGCCCAGGTACAGGGATTAACTATGGCTACACCTTC.

The genes are TRBV12-5 and TRBJ1-2, with a tentative D call TRBD1 (5 bases). This CDR3 has 13 residues. Germline V gene data show CDR1 as LGHNT and CDR2 as FRNRAP. The germline V and J ends were trimmed by 2 bases and 4 bases, with 8 bases remaining between them. CDR3 DNA sequence: TGTGCTAGTGGTTTGTCAGGGATCTATGGCTACACCTTC. Amino acids: CASGLSGIYGYTF.

This sequence joins TRBV28 and TRBJ2-7; TRBD2 matches 8 bases. V lost 4 bases, J lost 3 bases, and 8 bases stayed unmatched. Per the germline V gene, CDR1 is MDHEN and CDR2 is SYDVKM. The CDR3 spans 15 residues. The CDR3 DNA is TGTGCCAGCAGTTCGCCAGCGGGAGATCGCTACGAGCAGTACTTC. It yields the protein CASSSPAGDRYEQYF.